This TCR beta chain is from a study of regulatory T cells in long-lasting Graves disease. This clonotype has at least ten counts. CDR3-region Arm-PCR and iRepertoire HTBI primers produced the TCR beta libraries. TCRdb analysed the multiplex PCR reads with MiXCR anew, one entry per CDR3 protein. Altogether about 340,000 distinct CDR3 sequences are present, about 19% being singletons, with the ten largest covering roughly 29%. Trimming removed 0 bases from V and 5 bases from J; junction bases left unmatched: 0. This CDR3 is built from 13 residues. Germline assignment: CDR1 MNHEY and CDR2 SVGAGI. As to time point: persistent/refractory GD, antithyroid drugs over 5 years with positive TRAb. The TCR library used RNA extracted from PBMCs.

This sample comprised peripheral blood mononuclear cells (PBMCs), obtained when the disease was refractory, from a patient treated with antithyroid drugs. The genes are TRBV6-5 and TRBJ1-2; 7 bases are a match to TRBD1. The TCR sequence derives from a female donor with Graves disease. The CDR3 nucleotides read TGTGCCAGCAGTTACTCACAGGGGTATGGCTACACCTTC. Translated: CASSYSQGYGYTF.